This entry describes one TCR beta chain. Its target is unknown. This sample stems from a study of vaccination effects on CD4 cells after COVID-19. Study-level findings and limits: Mainly new vaccine-induced clones made up the post-vaccine spike-reactive clones in convalescents.

Germline lookup yields CDR1 SNHLY and CDR2 FYNNEI. The CDR3 is 15 residues long. The germline V and J ends were trimmed by 3 bases and 1 base, with 10 bases remaining between them. Libraries were prepared by immunoSEQ multiplex PCR; TCRdb keeps only in-frame clonotypes and omits some of them. The sample comprises tens of thousands of clones, under 85% of which are singletons, and roughly 37% rests with the top ten. Sequencing in the ViraFEST assay came after antigen-specific CD4+ T cells had been expanded with viral peptide pools, which were used to stimulate PBMC. Culture lasted over 9 days before CD4+ T cell isolation. Infection dated between March and December 2020, before the Alpha, Beta and Delta variants reached the United States. A density of about 2 million PBMC per well was used; these cells were cultured with roughly 10 IU/ml IL-2 and about 9.4 ug/ml peptides. Cultures received IL-2 medium that replaced half the medium on days 3 and 7.

The chain links TRBV2 to TRBJ1-5; tentative D call: TRBD1 (6 bases). Here the sequenced sample was CD4+ T cells from PBMCs cultured with a peptide pool, taken before COVID-19 vaccination. The sequence derives from a human donor who had a prior SARS-CoV-2 infection. The CDR3 bases are TGTGCCAGCAGTGATGGCAGGGGAAGCAATCAGCCCCAGCATTTT. Its protein is CASSDGRGSNQPQHF.